A single sample gave rise to the 7 T cell receptor beta chains below, sequenced in a study of CD8 T cells in ankylosing spondylitis. One entry per CDR3 protein results from TCRdb running MiXCR on the 5' RACE reads. The sample lists about 140,000 distinct CDR3 sequences; 6% to 8% were seen once. Sequences were obtained from blood, either unsorted or a sorted T cell fraction (not recorded which). These receptors originate from a female donor with ankylosing spondylitis or in good health (not recorded which).

The chain carries TRBV27 and TRBJ1-5, with 7 bases aligning to TRBD1. The V gene end was trimmed by 6 bases and the J gene end by 3 bases; junction bases not matched to a gene: 2. Germline values: CDR1 MNHEY, CDR2 SMNVEV (reference sequence). The CDR3 is 13 amino acids. For the CDR3, the DNA is TGTGCCAGCAGACAGGGGAACAATCAGCCCCAGCATTTT. This codes for CASRQGNNQPQHF.

This clonotype was seen a handful of times. The chain links TRBV30 to TRBJ1-5; 7 bases agree with TRBD1. This CDR3 region has 14 residues. Per germline, CDR1 GTSNPN and CDR2 SVGIG (reference sequence). The V segment lost 4 bases and the J segment 2 bases; nucleotides outside the gene matches: 5. Here the CDR3 reads CAWTDRVGNQPQHF. CDR3 DNA sequence: TGTGCCTGGACCGACAGGGTTGGCAATCAGCCCCAGCATTTT.

In its sample, this clonotype was seen many times. The chain uses TRBV7-9 and TRBJ2-7, with D possibly TRBD1 on 5 matching bases. CDR3 length equals 14 residues. Germline CDR1 SEHNR, CDR2 FQNEAQ (reference sequence). V lost 3 bases to trimming and J lost 0 bases, with 9 bases between them. This CDR3 is CASSFYDSSYEQYF. In nucleotides, the CDR3 is TGTGCCAGCAGCTTTTACGACAGCTCCTACGAGCAGTACTTC.

This clonotype has more than one count but fewer than ten. J is TRBJ1-4 and V is TRBV18; 7 bases map to TRBD1. CDR1 is KGHSH, CDR2 LQKENI, per germline. V trimming: 3 bases; J trimming: 4 bases; junction bases outside the gene matches: 5. The CDR3 runs to 15 residues. CDR3: CASSPPGQINEKLFF. DNA of the CDR3: TGTGCCAGCTCACCTCCGGGACAGATTAATGAAAAACTGTTTTTT. Filled out from reference TRBV18 and TRBJ1-4, the complete variable domain reads NAGVMQNPRHLVRRRGQEARLRCSPMKGHSHVYWYRQLPEEGLKFMVYLQKENIIDESGMPKERFSAEFPKEGPSILRIQQVVRGDSAAYFCASSPPGQINEKLFFGSGTQLSVL.

This clonotype occurred many times. V gene TRBV7-2 combines with J gene TRBJ1-1; D not resolved. Germline CDR1 and CDR2: SGHTA and FQGNSA. This CDR3 has 17 amino acids. V dropped 0 bases and J dropped 0 bases, with 14 bases sitting between them. The CDR3 here is CASSLASFRTVNTEAFF. The CDR3 DNA reads as TGTGCCAGCAGCTTAGCGTCCTTCCGGACGGTGAACACTGAAGCTTTCTTT.

This clonotype showed up many times. In DNA, the CDR3 is TGTGCCACCAGCAGAGCGGTTGGGACCCTAGAGATTGAGCAGTACTTC. This translates into CATSRAVGTLEIEQYF. This chain joins TRBV15 and TRBJ2-7; D possibly uses TRBD1 or TRBD2 (5 bases each). The CDR3 covers 16 residues. Germline CDR1 and CDR2: LNHNV and YYDKDF (reference sequence). V was clipped by 1 base and J by 7 bases, with 20 bases between them.

This clonotype has a count of ten or more. Germline is not matched at one junction end, which may reflect a read error. V and J are TRBV5-1 and TRBJ2-7; 7 bases line up with TRBD1. Germline lookup yields CDR1 SGHRS and CDR2 YFSETQ. This CDR3 contains 11 residues. In DNA, the CDR3 is TGCGCCAGCAGCCACGGGACAGACGTCTTCTTC. Amino acids: CASSHGTDVFF.